This T cell receptor (beta chain) was profiled in a study of blood T cell repertoires in COVID-19. On the study more broadly: Material from acute and convalescent COVID-19 was sourced from the United States, Italy and Spain. Sources were T cells, B-cell-depleted T cells, or PBMCs; the material itself was cDNA or gDNA.

As processed by the authors: Researchers report that nucleated cell counts were estimated from reference gene primer amplification. Clones were read by immunoSEQ multiplex PCR, and TCRdb kept only the in-frame ones, dropping some. The V and J calls and clone size were taken over from that table, and D and trimming were inferred from the DNA. The sample records around 100,000 clones, 70% to 90% being singletons. Unmatched junction bases numbered 11, after V lost 3 bases and J lost 7 bases. The germline V gene has CDR1 SGHTA and CDR2 FQGNSA. This CDR3 has 18 residues. Source material: peripheral blood. This sequence was found in a woman aged 70-85 years who had recovered from COVID-19. This chain joins TRBV7-2 and TRBJ2-2, with 13 positions matching TRBD2. This CDR3 is CASSLVGLAGVFGGELFF. CDR3 coding DNA: TGTGCCAGCAGCTTGGTCGGACTAGCGGGGGTGTTTGGCGGGGAGCTGTTTTTT.